This TCR beta chain was captured by sequencing in a study of cytomegalovirus exposure and HLA in healthy donors. Whole-study findings and limits: The authors confirmed in vitro that three CMV-associated chains were specific for CMV antigens. It was 160 or so TCR beta chains that were listed as cytomegalovirus-associated. Available immune exposure information covered CMV serostatus only. Using a false discovery rate of 0.05, a later analysis showed that 16,951 TCR beta sequences were associated with HLA alleles.

The PCR ran on 60 Vbeta and 13 Jbeta primers. Profiled with immunoSEQ multiplex PCR; TCRdb holds only in-frame clones, not every one. Of 90,000 to 120,000 clones detected, approximately 74% appear once; the ten largest clones hold roughly 15%. As for this clone: Its antigen remains unknown.

The CDR3 totals 14 residues. V was cut by 6 bases and J by 4 bases, with 16 bases left in between. Per germline, CDR1 SQVTM and CDR2 ANQGSEA. The source of this sequence is a woman between 35 and 50 years old in good health and CMV-seropositive. The chain couples TRBV29-1 to TRBJ1-3; the D gene is possibly TRBD1 (5 bases). The sample taken for sequencing was PBMCs. The CDR3 bases are TGCAGCGTGGTAATAGGGACTATCGGAAACACCATATATTTT. This sequence encodes CSVVIGTIGNTIYF.